The 21 T cell receptor beta chains below were found in one sample sequenced in a study of T cells in localized non-small cell lung cancer. Sequencing was performed with immunoSEQ multiplex PCR; in TCRdb, only in-frame clones are kept and a portion is missing. The repertoire holds several thousand clones, with about 29% as singletons. The starting material was lung tumor tissue, obtained before any cancer treatment. All receptors derive from a male donor aged 60 or over with stage III lung adenocarcinoma.

This chain uses TRBV5-1 with TRBJ1-4; maybe TRBD1 (6 bases). In germline, CDR1 is SGHRS, CDR2 YFSETQ. The CDR3 is 15 amino acids. The V end was cut by 6 bases, the J end by 8 bases, with 20 bases between. The CDR3 loop is CASKGVLGPSEKLFF. The DNA for the CDR3 is TGCGCCAGCAAGGGGGTCCTAGGGCCTAGCGAAAAACTGTTTTTT.

This chain connects TRBV9 to TRBJ2-7, with 8 bases identical to TRBD1. Unmatched junction bases numbered 7, after V lost 2 bases and J lost 3 bases. In germline, CDR1 is SGDLS, CDR2 YYNGEE. There are 15 residues in the CDR3. CDR3 loop: CASSVSWGQDYEQYF. The CDR3 DNA sequence: TGTGCCAGCAGCGTCTCTTGGGGACAGGACTACGAGCAGTACTTC. The full variable domain, rest sourced from reference TRBV9 and TRBJ2-7, is DSGVTQTPKHLITATGQRVTLRCSPRSGDLSVYWYQQSLDQGLQFLIQYYNGEERAKGNILERFSAQQFPDLHSELNLSSLELGDSALYFCASSVSWGQDYEQYFGPGTRLTVT.

By sample fraction, this clone is large. V and J are TRBV29-1 and TRBJ1-1; tentatively, D is TRBD1 (6 bases). The CDR3 is 14 amino acids. Germline CDR1 and CDR2: SQVTM and ANQGSEA. V was shortened by 2 bases and J by 3 bases, with 13 bases between the two germline ends. The CDR3 spells CSVERVTGDTEAFF. The CDR3 region has the DNA TGCAGCGTTGAAAGGGTGACAGGTGACACTGAAGCTTTCTTT.

This clone came up many times. The chain couples TRBV7-2 to TRBJ1-1, with D possibly TRBD1 on 5 matching bases. Trimming cost V 5 bases and J 6 bases, with 13 bases left between them. Germline CDR1 reads SGHTA; CDR2 reads FQGNSA. This CDR3 is 13 amino acids long. CDR3 DNA: TGTGCCAGCAGCCTTGGCGGGGCTTCTGAAGCTTTCTTT. Translated: CASSLGGASEAFF.

This clone turned up a few times. The V call is TRBV11-3, the J call TRBJ1-4, with 7 nucleotides matching TRBD1. J lost 0 bases, V lost 6 bases, and 7 bases had no gene match. This CDR3 is built from 16 residues. Looked up from germline, CDR1 is SGHNT and CDR2 is YENEEA. The CDR3 loop reads CASRSRQGATNEKLFF. The CDR3 DNA reads TGTGCCAGCAGATCACGACAGGGAGCAACTAATGAAAAACTGTTTTTT.

This clone counts as medium-sized. This chain joins TRBV2 and TRBJ2-2; D assignment may be TRBD1 or TRBD2 (5 bases each). The CDR3 is 16 amino acids. Germline loops: CDR1 SNHLY, CDR2 FYNNEI. Trimming pared 1 base from V and 5 bases from J, leaving 14 bases between. CDR3 nucleotides: TGTGCCAGCAGTGAAGGTCCCCATGGGGGTACCGGGGAGCTGTTTTTT. It specifies CASSEGPHGGTGELFF.

This rearrangement joins TRBV29-1 to TRBJ2-2, with unresolved D. The CDR3 spans 13 residues. V lost 5 bases and J 2 bases, leaving 9 bases between the germline ends. Germline V gene data show CDR1 as SQVTM and CDR2 as ANQGSEA. The CDR3 DNA reads TGCAGCGTTTCCAGGCAAAACACCGGGGAGCTGTTTTTT. This codes for CSVSRQNTGELFF.

The chain joins TRBV9 to TRBJ1-1; D gene ambiguous. The germline gives CDR1 SGDLS, CDR2 YYNGEE. The CDR3 contains 15 residues. Trimming cost V 0 bases and J 6 bases, with 15 bases left between them. The CDR3 is CASSVEGSGMAEAFF. Here the CDR3 DNA reads TGTGCCAGCAGCGTAGAGGGCAGTGGGATGGCTGAAGCTTTCTTT.

This clone was counted between two and nine times. The V and J genes are TRBV7-5 and TRBJ2-7; TRBD2, the D gene given by the table, was not confirmed from the DNA. TRBV7-5 is a listed pseudogene. This CDR3 is 16 amino acids long. CDR3 region: CASSLTAGSSPYEQYF. The CDR3 bases are TGTGCCAGCAGCCTAACCGCCGGGTCTAGTCCCTACGAGCAGTACTTC.

The V and J genes are TRBV30 and TRBJ1-2; the D gene is possibly TRBD1 (6 bases). The length of the CDR3 is 15 residues. Germline-derived CDR1 and CDR2 are GTSNPN and SVGIG (reference sequence). V was pared by 1 base and J by 1 base, with 13 bases between. This CDR3 reads CAWSGVHRDNYGYTF. CDR3 nucleotides: TGTGCCTGGAGTGGGGTACACAGGGATAACTATGGCTACACCTTC. Variable domain in full (rest from reference TRBV30 and TRBJ1-2): SQTIHQWPATLVQPVGSPLSLECTVEGTSNPNLYWYRQAAGRGLQLLFYSVGIGQISSEVPQNLSASRPQDRQFILSSKKLLLSDSGFYLCAWSGVHRDNYGYTFGSGTRLTVV.

This clone is a singleton in its sample. This chain joins TRBV5-1 and TRBJ2-7, with a possible D match to TRBD1 (6 bases). Germline V lookup: CDR1 SGHRS, CDR2 YFSETQ. CDR3 length equals 14 residues. The V and J ends lost 4 bases and 3 bases respectively, with 14 bases between them. The CDR3 region has the DNA TGCGCCAGCAGCCTAGTGAGCAGGGGCTACGAGCAGTACTTC. It translates to CASSLVSRGYEQYF.

The sample holds a few counts of this clone. Other nucleotide sequences in the sample specify the same CDR3. This chain uses TRBV19 with TRBJ1-1; tentative D call: TRBD1 (5 bases). The germline CDR1 and CDR2 sequences are LNHDA and SQIVND (reference sequence). The CDR3 consists of 13 residues. V was cut by 3 bases and J by 3 bases, with 8 bases left in between. Here the CDR3 DNA reads TGTGCCAGTAGTATCGGGGGGGACACTGAAGCTTTCTTT. Its protein is CASSIGGDTEAFF.

This clone was observed a handful of times. The rearrangement links TRBV11-3 to TRBJ1-2; D perhaps matches TRBD1 (5 bases). The CDR3 is 14 residues long. In germline, CDR1 is SGHNT, CDR2 YENEEA. V dropped 5 bases and J dropped 6 bases, with 16 bases sitting between them. CDR3 in DNA: TGTGCCAGCAGCGGTCGCAGGGAATACCATGGCTACACCTTC. Its protein product is CASSGRREYHGYTF.

The count of this clone is one. The rearrangement joins TRBV19 to TRBJ2-1; weak D call: TRBD2 (5 bases). The CDR3 has 12 amino acids. Germline-derived CDR1 and CDR2 are LNHDA and SQIVND (reference sequence). Trimming cost V 3 bases and J 9 bases, with 9 bases left between them. The CDR3 DNA reads as TGTGCCAGTAGTATTAGCGTCGGTGAGCAGTTCTTC. Its translation: CASSISVGEQFF.

This clone was recorded a few times. J is TRBJ1-1 and V is TRBV29-1; the match to TRBD1 covers 7 bases. V was clipped by 7 bases and J by 1 base; unmatched bases: 9. This CDR3 contains 14 residues. Germline CDR1 and CDR2: SQVTM and ANQGSEA. The CDR3 bases are TGCAGCGGACACCTAGGACAGGCGAACACTGAAGCTTTCTTT. Amino acid sequence: CSGHLGQANTEAFF.

The rearrangement links TRBV11-3 to TRBJ1-6, with D perhaps TRBD1 (5 bases). The CDR3 spans 14 residues. Germline loops: CDR1 SGHNT, CDR2 YENEEA. Trimming cost V 5 bases and J 7 bases, with 12 bases left between them. CDR3 in DNA: TGTGCCAGCAGCCCCTTTTGGGGGAATTCACCCCTCCACTTT. Amino acids: CASSPFWGNSPLHF.

This clone has more than one count but fewer than ten. V usage is TRBV18 and J usage is TRBJ1-6, with TRBD1 as a possible D gene (5 bases). CDR1 and CDR2 (germline): KGHSH, LQKENI. This CDR3 is built from 14 residues. V was clipped by 2 bases and J by 12 bases, with 14 bases between them. CDR3 DNA sequence: TGTGCCAGCTCACCAAGGGACGGGGGGGAACCCCTCCACTTT. This codes for CASSPRDGGEPLHF.

The chain joins TRBV11-3 to TRBJ2-1; 9 nucleotides agree with TRBD1. The V segment lost 2 bases and the J segment 6 bases; nucleotides outside the gene matches: 11. Germline V gene lookup returns CDR1 SGHNT and CDR2 YENEEA. This CDR3 is built from 17 residues. The CDR3, as DNA: TGTGCCAGCAGCTTAATACCCCAGGGGACAGGGACCAATGAGCAGTTCTTC. It is translated as CASSLIPQGTGTNEQFF.

The rearrangement uses TRBV12-2 and TRBJ2-2; TRBD2 is the table's D call, not checked against the DNA. TRBV12-2 is a pseudogene locus. There are 17 residues in the CDR3. The CDR3 DNA reads TGTGCCAAGCAGCTGGCATGGGGAGGGGACCTCACCGGGGAGCTGTTTTTT. Residues: CAKQLAWGGDLTGELFF.

The rearrangement joins TRBV18 to TRBJ2-1, with 11 bases fitting TRBD2. V shed 0 bases and J 7 bases; nucleotides not matched to a gene: 5. CDR3 length equals 16 residues. Germline assignment: CDR1 KGHSH and CDR2 LQKENI. CDR3 sequence (DNA): TGTGCCAGCTCACCACCCCTAGCGGGGGGCTCGAATGAGCAGTTCTTC. As protein: CASSPPLAGGSNEQFF.

V is TRBV14 and J is TRBJ1-5, with D tentatively TRBD1 (6 bases). The CDR3 sequence is 15 residues long. CDR1 is SGHDN and CDR2 is FVKESK in the germline V gene. The V and J ends lost 1 base and 7 bases respectively, with 14 bases between them. The CDR3 nucleotides are TGTGCCAGCAGCCAAGGTTCAGGGGCAGGGCAGCCCCAGCATTTT. Protein sequence: CASSQGSGAGQPQHF.